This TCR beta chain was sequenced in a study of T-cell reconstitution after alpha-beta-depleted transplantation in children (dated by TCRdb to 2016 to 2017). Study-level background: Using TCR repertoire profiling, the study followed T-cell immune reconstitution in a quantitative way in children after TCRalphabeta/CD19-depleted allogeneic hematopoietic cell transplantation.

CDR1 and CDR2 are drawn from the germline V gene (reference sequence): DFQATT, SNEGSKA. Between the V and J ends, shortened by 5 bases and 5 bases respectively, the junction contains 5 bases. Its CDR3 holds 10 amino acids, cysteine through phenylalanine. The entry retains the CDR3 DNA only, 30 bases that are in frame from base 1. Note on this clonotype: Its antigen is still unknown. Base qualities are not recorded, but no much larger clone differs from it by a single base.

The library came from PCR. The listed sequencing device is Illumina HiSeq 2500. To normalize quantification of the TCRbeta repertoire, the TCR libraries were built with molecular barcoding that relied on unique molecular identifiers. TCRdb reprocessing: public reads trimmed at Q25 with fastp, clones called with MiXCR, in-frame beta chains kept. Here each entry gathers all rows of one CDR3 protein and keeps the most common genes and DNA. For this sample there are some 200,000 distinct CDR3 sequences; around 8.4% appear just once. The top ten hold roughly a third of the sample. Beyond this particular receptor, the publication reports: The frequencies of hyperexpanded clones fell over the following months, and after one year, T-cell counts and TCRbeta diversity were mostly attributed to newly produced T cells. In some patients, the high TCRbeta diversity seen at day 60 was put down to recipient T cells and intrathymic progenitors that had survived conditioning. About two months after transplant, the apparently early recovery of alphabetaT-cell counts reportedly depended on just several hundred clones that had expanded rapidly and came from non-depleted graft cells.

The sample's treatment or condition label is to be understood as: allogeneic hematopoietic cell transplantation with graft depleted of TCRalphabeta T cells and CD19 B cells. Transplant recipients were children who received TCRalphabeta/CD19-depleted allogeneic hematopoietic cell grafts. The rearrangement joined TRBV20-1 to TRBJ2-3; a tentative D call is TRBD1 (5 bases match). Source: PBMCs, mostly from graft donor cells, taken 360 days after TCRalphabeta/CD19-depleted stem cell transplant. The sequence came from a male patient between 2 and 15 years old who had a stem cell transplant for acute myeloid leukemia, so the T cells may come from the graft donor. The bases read TGCAGTGCTCAGGGAGATACGCAGTATTTT. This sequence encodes CSAQGDTQYF.